A selection of T cell receptor beta chains follows, all from one sample in a study of T cells in localized non-small cell lung cancer. This table comes from immunoSEQ multiplex PCR, and its TCRdb copy is limited to in-frame clones, with some not included. In the table there are under 35,000 clones, around 93% of which are singletons. The sequencing used peripheral blood, collected before any cancer treatment. These TCRs come from a female donor over 55 with stage I lung adenocarcinoma. CDR3s include the opening cysteine and the closing phenylalanine or tryptophan. A D gene is named only where the DNA matches it firmly. The size field is filled for only some rows; it gives once, few, many or a size class.

TRBJ2-1,TRBD2,TRBV4-2,.,TGTGCCAGCAGCCAAGTTGTGGGGGGGACTTACAATGAGCAGTTCTTC,CASSQVVGGTYNEQFF
TRBJ1-3,.,TRBV5-1,.,TGCGCCAGCAGCTTGGGGACAGCCACCTCTGGAAACACCATATATTTT,CASSLGTATSGNTIYF
TRBJ1-2,TRBD1,TRBV10-3,.,TGTGCCATCAGTGAGGGACAGGGGGGGTATGGCTACACCTTC,CAISEGQGGYGYTF
TRBJ2-7,TRBD2,TRBV15,once,TGTGCCACCAGTGGGGAGCTAGCGGGAGGGAGCGAGCAGTACTTC,CATSGELAGGSEQYF
TRBJ2-1,TRBD2,TRBV7-2,.,TGTGCCAGCAGCCTCGAGCGGGGGACCTACAATGAGCAGTTCTTC,CASSLERGTYNEQFF
TRBJ2-5,.,TRBV5-1,.,TGCGCCAGCAGCTTGGTGGCAGGGGAGACCCAGTACTTC,CASSLVAGETQYF
TRBJ2-4,TRBD2,TRBV20-1,.,TGCAGTGCTACGGGGGGGAACATTCAGTACTTC,CSATGGNIQYF
TRBJ1-4,.,TRBV2,.,TGTGCCAGCAGTGGAGGCGGTTGGACAGTCGGAAAACTGTTTTTT,CASSGGGWTVGKLFF
TRBJ2-5,.,TRBV2,.,TGTGCCAGCAGCCCGAGGGGGGAGACCCAGTACTTC,CASSPRGETQYF
TRBJ2-5,.,TRBV11-2,once,TGTGCCAGCAGCTTCGGCACCCAAGAGACCCAGTACTTC,CASSFGTQETQYF
TRBJ2-5,TRBD2,TRBV7-3,.,TGTGCCAGCAGCTTAAAGGGGACTAGCGGGGGCCAAGAGACCCAGTACTTC,CASSLKGTSGGQETQYF
TRBJ2-4,.,TRBV5-1,once,TGCGCCAGCAGCTCTTCCCGGGGAAGGAACATTCAGTACTTC,CASSSSRGRNIQYF
TRBJ1-1,.,TRBV5-6,.,TGTGCCAGCAGCTTGCGACAGTTGAACACTGAAGCTTTCTTT,CASSLRQLNTEAFF